There are a few counts of the clone carrying this TCR beta chain. TCRdb passed the RT-PCR reads through MiXCR, listing each CDR3 protein once. The sample lists about 700,000 distinct CDR3 sequences, 12% to 15% occurring once. V was pared by 6 bases and J by 0 bases, with 14 bases between. The CDR3 spans 16 residues. The gene calls are TRBV12-3 or TRBV12-4 and TRBJ2-2; no firm D call. The sequencing input was memory CD4+ T cells from blood. The TCR originated in a female donor in good health, serving as a healthy control. Here the CDR3 reads CASRRSTTANTGELFF. DNA of the CDR3: TGTGCCAGCAGACGCTCGACAACAGCGAACACCGGGGAGCTGTTTTTT.